This note documents a single TCR beta chain sequence. The antigen remains unidentified. CDR3 length: 14 amino acids. V lost 2 bases, J lost 8 bases, and 3 bases stayed unmatched. TCRdb fed the reads into MiXCR, producing one record per CDR3 protein. In the table there are a few hundred thousand distinct CDR3 sequences, roughly 43% of which are singletons. This record comes from a study of T cell repertoires in cytomegalovirus infection. Study summary: An indication of both CMV infection and matching HLA type came from public TCR beta signatures.

The chain uses TRBV12-3 or TRBV12-4 and TRBJ2-3, with 11 bases matching TRBD2. This sequence originates from a human donor in good health (CMV status not recorded). Some clones in this sample may be carry-over from other donors' samples. The input for sequencing was cultured PBMCs, taken from culture after CMV antigen stimulation. In DNA form, the CDR3 reads TGTGCCAGCAGTTTACTAGCGGGAGGAGGTACGCAGTATTTT. This sequence encodes CASSLLAGGGTQYF.